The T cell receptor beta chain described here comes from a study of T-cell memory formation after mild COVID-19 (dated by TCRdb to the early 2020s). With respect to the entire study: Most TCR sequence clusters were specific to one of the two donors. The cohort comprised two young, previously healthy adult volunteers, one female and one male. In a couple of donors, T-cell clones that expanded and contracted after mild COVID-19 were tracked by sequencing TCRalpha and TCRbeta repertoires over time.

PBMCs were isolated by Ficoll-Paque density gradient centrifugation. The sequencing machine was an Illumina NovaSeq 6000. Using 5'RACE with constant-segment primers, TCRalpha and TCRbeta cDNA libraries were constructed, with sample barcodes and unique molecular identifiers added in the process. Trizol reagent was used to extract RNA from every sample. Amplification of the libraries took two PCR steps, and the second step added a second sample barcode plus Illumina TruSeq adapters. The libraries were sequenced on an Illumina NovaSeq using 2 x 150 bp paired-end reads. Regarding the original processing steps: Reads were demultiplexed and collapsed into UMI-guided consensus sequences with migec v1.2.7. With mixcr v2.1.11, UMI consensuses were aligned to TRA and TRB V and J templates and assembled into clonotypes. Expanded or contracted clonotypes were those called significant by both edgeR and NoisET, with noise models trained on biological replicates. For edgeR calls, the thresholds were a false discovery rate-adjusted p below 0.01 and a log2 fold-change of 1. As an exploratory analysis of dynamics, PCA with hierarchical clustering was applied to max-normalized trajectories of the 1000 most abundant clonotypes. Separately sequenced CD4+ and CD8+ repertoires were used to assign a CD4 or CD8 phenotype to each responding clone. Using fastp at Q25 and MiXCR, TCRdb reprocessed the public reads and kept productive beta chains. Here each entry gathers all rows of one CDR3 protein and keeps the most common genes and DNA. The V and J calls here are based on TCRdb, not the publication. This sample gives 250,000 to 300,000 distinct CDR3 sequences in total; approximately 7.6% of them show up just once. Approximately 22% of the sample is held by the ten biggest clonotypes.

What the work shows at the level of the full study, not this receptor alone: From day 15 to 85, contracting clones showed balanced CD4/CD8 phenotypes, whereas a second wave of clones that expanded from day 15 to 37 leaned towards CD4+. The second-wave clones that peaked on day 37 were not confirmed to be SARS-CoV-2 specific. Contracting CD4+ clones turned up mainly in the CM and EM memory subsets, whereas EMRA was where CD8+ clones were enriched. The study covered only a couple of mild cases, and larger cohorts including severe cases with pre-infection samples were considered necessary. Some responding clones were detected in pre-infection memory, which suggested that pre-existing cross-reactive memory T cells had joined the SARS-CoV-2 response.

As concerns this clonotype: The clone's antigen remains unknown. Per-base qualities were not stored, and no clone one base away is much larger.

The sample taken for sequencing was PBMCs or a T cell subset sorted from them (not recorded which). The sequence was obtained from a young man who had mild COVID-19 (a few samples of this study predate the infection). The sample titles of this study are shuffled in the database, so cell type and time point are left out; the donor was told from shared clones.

The CDR3 protein: CASFELSGNTIYF. The DNA sequence is TGTGCCAGCTTTGAACTCTCTGGAAACACCATATATTTT. The rearranged segments are TRBV6-1 and TRBJ1-3; the D segment cannot be called with confidence. As encoded in the germline V gene, CDR1 is MNHNS while CDR2 is SASEGT. The CDR3 measures 13 amino acids from cysteine to phenylalanine. Only the CDR3 part of the read is kept: 39 bases, read in frame from the first base. Trimming at the junction amounts to 8 bases on V and 0 bases on J, and the germline ends lie 8 bases apart.